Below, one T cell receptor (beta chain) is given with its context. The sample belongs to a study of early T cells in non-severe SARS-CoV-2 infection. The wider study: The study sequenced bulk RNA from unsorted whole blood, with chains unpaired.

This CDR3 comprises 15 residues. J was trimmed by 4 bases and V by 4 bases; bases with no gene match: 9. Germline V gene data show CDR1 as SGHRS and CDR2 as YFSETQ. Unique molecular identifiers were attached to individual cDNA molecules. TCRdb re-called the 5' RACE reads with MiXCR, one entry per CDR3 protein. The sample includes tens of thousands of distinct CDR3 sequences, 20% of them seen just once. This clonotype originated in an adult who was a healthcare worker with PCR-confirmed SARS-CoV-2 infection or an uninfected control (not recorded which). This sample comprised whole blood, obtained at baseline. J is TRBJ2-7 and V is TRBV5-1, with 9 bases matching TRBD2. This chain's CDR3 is CASSPVLAGTYEQYF. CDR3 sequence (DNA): TGCGCCAGCAGCCCCGTGCTAGCGGGGACATACGAGCAGTACTTC. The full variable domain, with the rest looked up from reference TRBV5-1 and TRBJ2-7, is KAGVTQTPRYLIKTRGQQVTLSCSPISGHRSVSWYQQTPGQGLQFLFEYFSETQRNKGNFPGRFSGRQFSNSRSEMNVSTLELGDSALYLCASSPVLAGTYEQYFGPGTRLTVT.